The next 8 T cell receptor beta chains were all read from a single sample in a study of graft-versus-host responses after intestinal transplantation. Data came from immunoSEQ multiplex PCR; TCRdb stores just in-frame clones and leaves some out. The data hold roughly 120,000 clones, with about 93% observed a single time. Their specific antigens are unknown. The source was unstimulated CD4+ T cells sorted from spleen or lymph node cells, collected before intestinal transplant. These receptors all stem from a human donor who received an intestinal transplant.

This clone was found a few times. The chain joins TRBV18 to TRBJ2-1; D assignment may be TRBD1 or TRBD2 (5 bases each). Germline V gives CDR1 KGHSH, CDR2 LQKENI. This CDR3 comprises 12 residues. The V and J ends lost 1 base and 12 bases respectively, with 10 bases between them. This chain's CDR3 is CASSPLRGGQFF. CDR3 coding DNA: TGTGCCAGCTCACCACTACGGGGCGGGCAGTTCTTC.

V is TRBV7-3 and J is TRBJ2-2; the D call may be TRBD1 or TRBD2 (6 bases each). The CDR3 runs to 17 residues. CDR1 is SGHTA and CDR2 is FQGTGA in the germline V gene. V lost 2 bases and J lost 5, with 18 bases in between. The CDR3 coding sequence is TGTGCCAGCAGCTTATTTTCAGGGGACTCGCTGACCGGGGAGCTGTTTTTT. Protein product: CASSLFSGDSLTGELFF.

This clone has just one count. The CDR3 region has the DNA TGTGCCAGCAGTACCCTGACAGGGAGTATTTCTAGGTCCGTCCTGACTTTC. Translated, it gives CASSTLTGSISRSVLTF. The chain joins TRBV2 to TRBJ2-6; 7 bases fit TRBD1. CDR3 length: 17 amino acids. V was clipped by 5 bases and J by 12 bases; unmatched bases: 19. Per germline, CDR1 SNHLY and CDR2 FYNNEI.

This clone was observed a few times. This chain uses TRBV7-9 with TRBJ1-4; D is undetermined. CDR1 is SEHNR and CDR2 is FQNEAQ in the germline V gene (reference sequence). V was clipped by 3 bases and J by 5 bases, with 10 bases between them. There are 14 residues in the CDR3. As DNA, the CDR3 is TGTGCCAGCAGCTTCGCCCAGTTCAATGAAAAACTGTTTTTT. Translating gives CASSFAQFNEKLFF.

The chain is built from TRBV11-2 and TRBJ2-5, with 9 positions matching TRBD1. The CDR3 extends over 14 amino acids. CDR1 is SGHAT, CDR2 FQNNGV, per germline. Trimming cost V 7 bases and J 2 bases; bases outside gene matches: 5. This chain's CDR3 is CASTLDRGQETQYF. The CDR3 DNA reads TGTGCCAGCACCTTGGACAGGGGACAAGAGACCCAGTACTTC.

Remarks on this clone: Other DNA sequences in this specimen translate into the identical CDR3. This sequence joins TRBV5-1 and TRBJ2-5; no clear D gene. Germline lookup yields CDR1 SGHRS and CDR2 YFSETQ. This CDR3 has 11 residues. Trimming left V 1 base short and J 4 bases short, with 2 bases between. The CDR3 nucleotides are TGCGCCAGCAGCTTGAGAGAGACCCAGTACTTC. Its translation: CASSLRETQYF.

CDR3 amino acids: CASSGPGLAVKSSYNEQFF. The CDR3 region has the DNA TGTGCCAGCAGCGGGCCGGGACTAGCGGTCAAGAGCTCCTACAATGAGCAGTTCTTC. This chain joins TRBV7-2 and TRBJ2-1; 11 nucleotides align to TRBD2. The length of the CDR3 is 19 residues. Germline trimming cut 5 bases from V and 0 bases from J; bases unmatched to any gene: 12. Per the germline V gene, CDR1 is SGHTA and CDR2 is FQGNSA.

The chain couples TRBV6-5 to TRBJ1-2; D remains unclear. With 6 bases removed from V and 8 bases from J, the gap between germline ends came to 19 bases. Germline V CDR1 and CDR2: MNHEY, SVGAGI. This CDR3 contains 14 residues. This chain's CDR3 is CASRDGGKTKGYTF. The DNA of the CDR3 is TGTGCCAGCAGGGATGGAGGGAAAACCAAGGGCTACACCTTC.